Listed below are T cell receptor beta chains from one sample, sequenced in a study of vaccination and CD4 T cells after COVID-19. Each CDR3 protein gets one entry after TCRdb re-called the PCR reads with MiXCR. The sample has around 20,000 distinct CDR3 sequences, roughly 40% seen once. Their cognate antigens are unknown. Specimen: CD4+ T cells from blood, cultured in vitro, collected after SARS-CoV-2 vaccination. Receptors were obtained from a human donor who had recovered from COVID-19. Each CDR3 is given with its conserved first and last residue. D genes are given only for firm matches. Expanded clones get a size class; other rows say once, few or many, or leave the size out.

D gene: TRBD1
V gene: TRBV11-3
clone size: NA
J gene: TRBJ1-2
CDR3 DNA: TGTGCCAGCAGCTTATCCCTAATGGGCCGGACAGGCCCCAATGGCTACACCTTC
CDR3 protein: CASSLSLMGRTGPNGYTF

D gene: NA
V gene: TRBV7-2
clone size: NA
J gene: TRBJ2-4
CDR3 DNA: TGTGCCAGCAGTAGGGGGTACCTAGCCAAAAACATTCAGTACTTC
CDR3 protein: CASSRGYLAKNIQYF

D gene: NA
V gene: TRBV12-3/TRBV12-4
clone size: NA
J gene: TRBJ1-2
CDR3 DNA: TGTGCCAGCAGTTTAGCCAACTATGGCTACACCTTC
CDR3 protein: CASSLANYGYTF

D gene: NA
V gene: TRBV6-1
clone size: NA
J gene: TRBJ2-1
CDR3 DNA: TGTGCCAGCAGCACCCTAGCGTGGTCCTACAATGAGCAGTTCTTC
CDR3 protein: CASSTLAWSYNEQFF

D gene: NA
V gene: TRBV10-2
clone size: NA
J gene: TRBJ1-4
CDR3 DNA: TGCGCCAGCAGTGAAGTCGGTGAAAAACTGTTTTTT
CDR3 protein: CASSEVGEKLFF

D gene: NA
V gene: TRBV4-2
clone size: NA
J gene: TRBJ2-7
CDR3 DNA: TGTGCCAGCAGCCAAGATATCGCCTCCGAGCAGTACTTC
CDR3 protein: CASSQDIASEQYF

D gene: NA
V gene: TRBV30
clone size: NA
J gene: TRBJ1-2
CDR3 DNA: TGTGCCTCGCAAGGGCGTGGGGGAGGCTATGGCTACACCTTC
CDR3 protein: CASQGRGGGYGYTF

D gene: NA
V gene: TRBV6-2/TRBV6-3
clone size: NA
J gene: TRBJ2-1
CDR3 DNA: TGTGCCAGCAGTCAACAGTACAATGAGCAGTTCTTC
CDR3 protein: CASSQQYNEQFF

D gene: NA
V gene: TRBV15
clone size: medium-sized
J gene: TRBJ1-5
CDR3 DNA: TGTGCCACCAGCAGGGGGAGACAGGTTAATCAGCCCCAGCATTTT
CDR3 protein: CATSRGRQVNQPQHF

D gene: NA
V gene: TRBV7-9
clone size: NA
J gene: TRBJ2-5
CDR3 DNA: TGTGCCAGCAGCTTAGCATCCGGGAGTGAGACCCAGTACTTC
CDR3 protein: CASSLASGSETQYF

D gene: NA
V gene: TRBV6-1
clone size: NA
J gene: TRBJ1-1
CDR3 DNA: TGTGCCAGCAGTGCCCCGCGGAGGGGGAACACTGAAGCTTTCTTT
CDR3 protein: CASSAPRRGNTEAFF

D gene: TRBD2
V gene: TRBV7-3
clone size: NA
J gene: TRBJ2-1
CDR3 DNA: TGTGCCAGCAGCTTACTAGCGGGAGCTAGTGAGCAGTTCTTC
CDR3 protein: CASSLLAGASEQFF

D gene: NA
V gene: TRBV28
clone size: NA
J gene: TRBJ1-1
CDR3 DNA: TGTGCCAGCAGTTTAGGGAGGGGTCGCGAAGCTTTCTTT
CDR3 protein: CASSLGRGREAFF

D gene: NA
V gene: TRBV7-2
clone size: NA
J gene: TRBJ1-3
CDR3 DNA: TGTGCCAGCAGCGAAGGACGGGCAGGAAACACCATATATTTT
CDR3 protein: CASSEGRAGNTIYF

D gene: NA
V gene: TRBV20-1
clone size: few
J gene: TRBJ2-7
CDR3 DNA: TGCAGTGCTAGAGATAAACTGCTTAGGCTCGACTCCTACGAGCAGTACTTC
CDR3 protein: CSARDKLLRLDSYEQYF

D gene: NA
V gene: TRBV27
clone size: NA
J gene: TRBJ2-5
CDR3 DNA: TGTGCCAGCAGTTCACGTGGGGAAGAGACCCAGTACTTC
CDR3 protein: CASSSRGEETQYF

D gene: NA
V gene: TRBV7-2
clone size: NA
J gene: TRBJ1-2
CDR3 DNA: TGTGCCAGCAGCTTAGTAAGGGGGATCTATGGCTACACCTTC
CDR3 protein: CASSLVRGIYGYTF

D gene: TRBD2
V gene: TRBV7-2
clone size: NA
J gene: TRBJ2-2
CDR3 DNA: TGTGCCAGCAGCTTAACTAGCGTTGTGGCCGGGGAGCTGTTTTTT
CDR3 protein: CASSLTSVVAGELFF

D gene: NA
V gene: TRBV7-2
clone size: NA
J gene: TRBJ2-1
CDR3 DNA: TGTGCCAGCACCCCTGACCAATACACTGAGCAGTTCTTC
CDR3 protein: CASTPDQYTEQFF

D gene: TRBD1
V gene: TRBV20-1
clone size: few
J gene: TRBJ2-5
CDR3 DNA: TGCAGTGCTAGAGATCCGAGCCGAGGACAGGGGCAAGAGACCCAGTACTTC
CDR3 protein: CSARDPSRGQGQETQYF

D gene: NA
V gene: TRBV11-2
clone size: NA
J gene: TRBJ1-3
CDR3 DNA: TGTGCCAGCAGCACATCACCAGGGAGGTCTGGAAACACCATATATTTT
CDR3 protein: CASSTSPGRSGNTIYF

D gene: NA
V gene: TRBV30
clone size: few
J gene: TRBJ1-5
CDR3 DNA: TGTGCCTGGAGTCCATCTGGACATAGCAATCAGCCCCAGCATTTT
CDR3 protein: CAWSPSGHSNQPQHF

D gene: TRBD2
V gene: TRBV10-3
clone size: NA
J gene: TRBJ2-1
CDR3 DNA: TGTGCCATCAGTGAGTCGTTTTTGAACGCGGGGGGAAGGAATGAGCAGTTCTTC
CDR3 protein: CAISESFLNAGGRNEQFF

D gene: NA
V gene: TRBV7-9
clone size: few
J gene: TRBJ2-7
CDR3 DNA: TGTGCCAGCAGCTTAGTGCCACTCTACTACGAGCAGTACTTC
CDR3 protein: CASSLVPLYYEQYF

D gene: TRBD1
V gene: TRBV7-3
clone size: few
J gene: TRBJ2-3
CDR3 DNA: TGTGCCAGCAGCCAACTAGGGGGCGGCACAGATACGCAGTATTTT
CDR3 protein: CASSQLGGGTDTQYF

D gene: NA
V gene: TRBV27
clone size: NA
J gene: TRBJ1-6
CDR3 DNA: TGTGCCAGCAGTGATTTCACATCTTCCTCCTATAATTCACCCCTCCACTTT
CDR3 protein: CASSDFTSSSYNSPLHF

D gene: TRBD2
V gene: TRBV7-2
clone size: NA
J gene: TRBJ2-7
CDR3 DNA: TGTGCCAGCAGCTTAGACTCAGCGGGAGCAGTGGAGCAGTACTTC
CDR3 protein: CASSLDSAGAVEQYF

D gene: NA
V gene: TRBV20-1
clone size: few
J gene: TRBJ1-5
CDR3 DNA: TGCAGTGCTAGAGAAAGGGCCTATTCCAATCAGCCCCAGCATTTT
CDR3 protein: CSARERAYSNQPQHF

D gene: NA
V gene: TRBV4-3
clone size: NA
J gene: TRBJ1-5
CDR3 DNA: TGCGCCAGCAGCCAAGATCGCAGGGCCGGACAGCCCCAGCATTTT
CDR3 protein: CASSQDRRAGQPQHF

D gene: NA
V gene: TRBV20-1
clone size: medium-sized
J gene: TRBJ1-2
CDR3 DNA: TGCAGTGCTAGTGGGGGGAACTATGGCTACACCTTC
CDR3 protein: CSASGGNYGYTF

D gene: TRBD2
V gene: TRBV24-1
clone size: NA
J gene: TRBJ2-1
CDR3 DNA: TGTGCCACCAGTGACGCGGGACTAGCGGGAGACGGCAATGAGCAGTTCTTC
CDR3 protein: CATSDAGLAGDGNEQFF

D gene: NA
V gene: TRBV20-1
clone size: medium-sized
J gene: TRBJ2-5
CDR3 DNA: TGCAGTGCAAAGACCGGTGGGGGACGGTACTTC
CDR3 protein: CSAKTGGGRYF

D gene: TRBD2
V gene: TRBV19
clone size: few
J gene: TRBJ2-7
CDR3 DNA: TGTGCCAGTAGTAACCCGGGACTATCCTACGAGCAGTACTTC
CDR3 protein: CASSNPGLSYEQYF